This TCR beta chain was recovered during a study of T cells in Graves' hyperthyroidism and ophthalmopathy. Study-wide findings and caveats: Onset of ophthalmopathy came a median 6.5 months after the model predicted it. Also found in blood were most expanded thyroid clonotypes above 0.001.

Germline V gene data show CDR1 as MNHEY and CDR2 as SVGEGT. Trimming left V 2 bases short and J 5 bases short, with 7 bases between. CDR3 length: 13 residues. The table lists this clonotype with many counts. The target antigen is unknown. Not enrolled were patients with uncontrolled infection, other autoimmune disease, pregnancy or lactation. The source material, RNA transcripts, was used to amplify TCR beta CDR3 regions. Carried out on the TCR CDR3, a first-round RT-PCR used the HTBI primer set. TCRdb recomputed calls from the multiplex PCR reads with MiXCR, one row per CDR3 protein. In the table there are approximately 400,000 distinct CDR3 sequences, more than 15% of which are singletons.

The gene calls are TRBV6-2 or TRBV6-3 and TRBJ1-5; weak D call: TRBD1 (6 bases). Sequenced: blood. This TCR was recovered from a woman between 18 and 30 years old with Graves' hyperthyroidism that later progressed to Graves' ophthalmopathy. The CDR3 DNA reads as TGTGCCAGCAGTTACAAGGGGGATCAGCCCCAGCATTTT. The encoded protein is CASSYKGDQPQHF.